These T cell receptor beta chains were read from a single sample in a study of shared clonotypes between healthy human individuals. The repertoire was sequenced with immunoSEQ multiplex PCR; TCRdb's copy has only in-frame clones and lacks some. Among about 2.1 million clones listed, just under 95% were seen once. Input material: naive CD8+ T cells from PBMCs. Receptor source: a man aged 18 to 29 in good health. Some clones in this sample may be carry-over from other donors' samples. The CDR3 runs from the conserved cysteine through the conserved F or W. The order of the fields is V gene, J gene, D gene, clone size, CDR3 length, CDR3 protein, CDR3 DNA. A D gene is named only where the DNA matches it firmly. Some rows have no size entry. The others give once, few or many, or a class for an expanded clone.

V gene: TRBV5-5; J gene: TRBJ2-1; D gene: NA; clone size: NA; CDR3 length: 13; CDR3 protein: CASSFGRTYEQFF; CDR3 DNA: TGTGCCAGCAGCTTCGGCAGGACATATGAGCAGTTCTTC
V gene: TRBV9; J gene: TRBJ1-2; D gene: NA; clone size: NA; CDR3 length: 13; CDR3 protein: CASSPSNRDGYTF; CDR3 DNA: TGTGCCAGCAGCCCAAGCAACAGGGATGGCTACACCTTC
V gene: TRBV27; J gene: TRBJ2-7; D gene: NA; clone size: NA; CDR3 length: 14; CDR3 protein: CASSSSPGEAEQYF; CDR3 DNA: TGTGCCAGCAGTTCTTCTCCCGGGGAAGCCGAGCAGTACTTC
V gene: TRBV15; J gene: TRBJ1-2; D gene: NA; clone size: NA; CDR3 length: 15; CDR3 protein: CATSRNFDSSECYTF; CDR3 DNA: TGTGCCACCAGCAGGAACTTCGACAGTTCTGAATGCTACACCTTC
V gene: TRBV4-3; J gene: TRBJ2-5; D gene: NA; clone size: NA; CDR3 length: 17; CDR3 protein: CASSQGLTSSPQETQYF; CDR3 DNA: TGCGCCAGCAGCCAAGGCCTAACTAGCAGTCCACAAGAGACCCAGTACTTC
V gene: TRBV28; J gene: TRBJ1-5; D gene: NA; clone size: NA; CDR3 length: 17; CDR3 protein: CASSFPPEGSPNQPQHF; CDR3 DNA: TGTGCCAGCAGTTTCCCCCCGGAGGGTTCCCCTAATCAGCCCCAGCATTTT
V gene: TRBV4-3; J gene: TRBJ2-3; D gene: NA; clone size: NA; CDR3 length: 19; CDR3 protein: CASRVTILPGPTPTDTQYF; CDR3 DNA: TGCGCCAGCAGGGTTACGATCTTACCGGGGCCCACCCCCACAGATACGCAGTATTTT
V gene: TRBV27; J gene: TRBJ2-1; D gene: TRBD2; clone size: once; CDR3 length: 18; CDR3 protein: CASHRLAGGPYAYNEQFF; CDR3 DNA: TGTGCCAGCCATAGACTAGCGGGAGGACCCTACGCATACAATGAGCAGTTCTTC
V gene: TRBV5-6; J gene: TRBJ2-1; D gene: NA; clone size: NA; CDR3 length: 17; CDR3 protein: CASSSVNEASSYNEQFF; CDR3 DNA: TGTGCCAGCTCCAGCGTCAATGAGGCCAGTTCCTACAATGAGCAGTTCTTC
V gene: TRBV27; J gene: TRBJ2-1; D gene: NA; clone size: NA; CDR3 length: 14; CDR3 protein: CASSPVAAVGGQFF; CDR3 DNA: TGTGCCAGCAGTCCCGTCGCAGCGGTCGGGGGGCAGTTCTTC
V gene: TRBV5-1; J gene: TRBJ2-7; D gene: TRBD1; clone size: NA; CDR3 length: 14; CDR3 protein: CASSFRDSAYEQYF; CDR3 DNA: TGCGCCAGCAGCTTCCGGGACAGTGCCTACGAGCAGTACTTC
V gene: TRBV7-2; J gene: TRBJ2-7; D gene: TRBD2; clone size: once; CDR3 length: 15; CDR3 protein: CASSLGGSGRDAQYF; CDR3 DNA: TGTGCCAGCAGCTTAGGTGGTAGCGGGAGGGATGCTCAGTACTTC
V gene: TRBV2; J gene: TRBJ2-7; D gene: NA; clone size: NA; CDR3 length: 15; CDR3 protein: CASSGRAGVTYEQYF; CDR3 DNA: TGTGCCAGCAGTGGGAGAGCGGGCGTAACCTACGAGCAGTACTTC
V gene: TRBV9; J gene: TRBJ2-1; D gene: NA; clone size: NA; CDR3 length: 14; CDR3 protein: CASSVAGSYNEQFF; CDR3 DNA: TGTGCCAGCAGCGTGGCGGGATCCTACAATGAGCAGTTCTTC
V gene: TRBV19; J gene: TRBJ1-1; D gene: NA; clone size: NA; CDR3 length: 14; CDR3 protein: CASSQNRAYTEAFF; CDR3 DNA: TGTGCCAGTAGTCAAAACAGGGCTTACACTGAAGCTTTCTTT
V gene: TRBV5-1; J gene: TRBJ1-5; D gene: TRBD1; clone size: once; CDR3 length: 14; CDR3 protein: CASSFSGGNQPQHF; CDR3 DNA: TGCGCCAGCAGCTTTTCAGGGGGAAATCAGCCCCAGCATTTT
V gene: TRBV9; J gene: TRBJ2-6; D gene: NA; clone size: NA; CDR3 length: 15; CDR3 protein: CASSEQVSGANVLTF; CDR3 DNA: TGTGCCAGCAGCGAACAGGTCTCTGGGGCCAACGTCCTGACTTTC
V gene: TRBV11-2; J gene: TRBJ2-2; D gene: TRBD2; clone size: NA; CDR3 length: 19; CDR3 protein: CASSLVRLAGGSNTGELFF; CDR3 DNA: TGTGCCAGCAGCTTAGTACGACTAGCGGGAGGCTCGAACACCGGGGAGCTGTTTTTT
V gene: TRBV7-6; J gene: TRBJ2-3; D gene: NA; clone size: NA; CDR3 length: 13; CDR3 protein: CASSLALSDTQYF; CDR3 DNA: TGTGCCAGCAGCTTAGCCCTCTCAGATACGCAGTATTTT
V gene: TRBV4-1; J gene: TRBJ1-3; D gene: NA; clone size: NA; CDR3 length: 18; CDR3 protein: CASSQDDPDIFSGNTIYF; CDR3 DNA: TGCGCCAGCAGCCAGGACGACCCCGACATATTCTCTGGAAACACCATATATTTT
V gene: TRBV7-9; J gene: TRBJ2-7; D gene: TRBD1; clone size: NA; CDR3 length: 16; CDR3 protein: CASSFYGTESSYEQYF; CDR3 DNA: TGTGCCAGCAGCTTCTACGGGACAGAGTCCTCCTACGAGCAGTACTTC
V gene: TRBV7-9; J gene: TRBJ2-7; D gene: TRBD2; clone size: NA; CDR3 length: 16; CDR3 protein: CASSRILAGPPGEQYF; CDR3 DNA: TGTGCCAGCAGCCGAATCCTAGCGGGCCCTCCCGGGGAGCAGTACTTC
V gene: TRBV6-6; J gene: TRBJ1-2; D gene: NA; clone size: NA; CDR3 length: 12; CDR3 protein: CASSPGSYGYTF; CDR3 DNA: TGTGCCAGCAGCCCGGGTAGCTATGGCTACACCTTC
V gene: TRBV18; J gene: TRBJ2-1; D gene: TRBD1; clone size: NA; CDR3 length: 15; CDR3 protein: CASSPNRGLDNEQFF; CDR3 DNA: TGTGCCAGCTCACCCAACAGGGGGCTAGACAATGAGCAGTTCTTC
V gene: TRBV7-9; J gene: TRBJ1-3; D gene: NA; clone size: NA; CDR3 length: 15; CDR3 protein: CASSLPVGSGNTIYF; CDR3 DNA: TGTGCCAGCAGCTTACCGGTCGGCTCTGGAAACACCATATATTTT
V gene: TRBV6-4; J gene: TRBJ1-4; D gene: NA; clone size: NA; CDR3 length: 17; CDR3 protein: CASSDSIGHRVNEKLFF; CDR3 DNA: TGTGCCAGCAGTGACTCGATAGGGCATAGGGTTAATGAAAAACTGTTTTTT
V gene: TRBV27; J gene: TRBJ1-1; D gene: TRBD1; clone size: few; CDR3 length: 14; CDR3 protein: CASSFGTGVTEAFF; CDR3 DNA: TGTGCCAGCAGTTTTGGGACAGGAGTCACTGAAGCTTTCTTT
V gene: TRBV4-1; J gene: TRBJ2-7; D gene: NA; clone size: NA; CDR3 length: 15; CDR3 protein: CASSQLPGPGYEQYF; CDR3 DNA: TGCGCCAGCAGCCAACTTCCAGGGCCCGGCTACGAGCAGTACTTC